Listed here are 10 T cell receptor beta chains from one sample, sequenced in a study of blood T cells in healthy people across ages. A second roughly 6 to 11 cycle PCR used barcoded and J-beta primers. TCRdb independently ran MiXCR on the 5' RACE reads; one entry per CDR3 protein. Of 700,000 to 900,000 distinct CDR3 sequences in the sample, 20% to 30% were seen once. This same sample was also part of a study on T cells of mothers and their children.

Sample: blood. The receptor set was obtained from a boy between 10 and 17 years old in good health.

In its sample, this clonotype was seen a few times. The V and J genes are TRBV9 and TRBJ2-1; 10 nucleotides agree with TRBD1. V lost 4 bases, J lost 6 bases, and 13 bases stayed unmatched. The CDR3 runs to 17 residues. CDR1 and CDR2 (germline): SGDLS, YYNGEE. The CDR3 loop is CASSSHAGTGVGNEQFF. The CDR3 bases are TGTGCCAGCAGCTCGCATGCCGGGACAGGGGTCGGCAATGAGCAGTTCTTC.

This clonotype came up a few times. This chain joins TRBV15 and TRBJ2-7; 7 bases are shared with TRBD1. Trimming at V came to 5 bases and at J to 5 bases, leaving 12 bases not matched to a gene. CDR1 and CDR2 from the germline V gene are LNHNV and YYDKDF (reference sequence). There are 15 residues in the CDR3. Written as DNA, the CDR3 is TGTGCCACCAGCGGGGGACAGTACGCGTATCACGAGCAGTACTTC. Translated: CATSGGQYAYHEQYF.

With respect to this clonotype: A junction boundary mismatches the germline segment, possibly from a read error. This rearrangement joins TRBV12-3 or TRBV12-4 to TRBJ2-7; the D is unclear. The CDR3 loop spans 13 amino acids. CDR3 DNA sequence: TGTGCCAGCAGTTTTGAGATCTCCTACGGGCAGTACTTC. Translating gives CASSFEISYGQYF.

This chain connects TRBV20-1 to TRBJ2-7, with D tentatively TRBD1 (6 bases). The CDR3 totals 13 residues. Germline loops: CDR1 DFQATT, CDR2 SNEGSKA (reference sequence). Trimming took off 3 bases at V and 5 bases at J, with 14 bases between the two ends. The CDR3 sequence: CSASPTGANEQYF. Written as DNA, the CDR3 is TGCAGTGCTAGCCCGACAGGTGCAAACGAGCAGTACTTC.

This clonotype came up a few times. The V call is TRBV27, the J call TRBJ1-5; a possible D gene is TRBD1 (6 bases). V gave up 0 bases and J gave up 4 bases, with 10 bases separating them. Per the germline V gene, CDR1 is MNHEY and CDR2 is SMNVEV (reference sequence). The CDR3 contains 15 residues. CDR3 protein: CASSLSKTGNQPQHF. In DNA, the CDR3 is TGTGCCAGCAGTTTATCGAAGACAGGAAATCAGCCCCAGCATTTT.

The chain recombines TRBV5-1 with TRBJ2-5; possibly TRBD1 for D (6 bases). V was trimmed by 0 bases and J by 1 base, leaving 13 bases between them. CDR1 SGHRS and CDR2 YFSETQ come from the germline V gene. The CDR3 is made up of 16 amino acids. In DNA, the CDR3 is TGCGCCAGCAGCTTGGCAAGGGGGTCCTCCCAAGAGACCCAGTACTTC. Translating it yields CASSLARGSSQETQYF. Full variable domain (rest looked up from reference TRBV5-1 and TRBJ2-5): KAGVTQTPRYLIKTRGQQVTLSCSPISGHRSVSWYQQTPGQGLQFLFEYFSETQRNKGNFPGRFSGRQFSNSRSEMNVSTLELGDSALYLCASSLARGSSQETQYFGPGTRLLVL.

The chain uses TRBV29-1 and TRBJ1-1; a possible D gene is TRBD1 (5 bases). With 7 bases removed from V and 3 bases from J, the gap between germline ends came to 15 bases. The CDR3 spans 13 residues. From germline, CDR1 is SQVTM and CDR2 ANQGSEA. Written as DNA, the CDR3 is TGCAGCGCTTCCGAGGCGACAGACACTGAAGCTTTCTTT. Its translation: CSASEATDTEAFF.

The genes are TRBV7-9 and TRBJ2-5; D gene unclear. The V gene lost 0 bases and the J gene lost 4 bases, with 9 bases spanning the gap. Germline V gene lookup returns CDR1 SEHNR and CDR2 FQNEAQ (reference sequence). The CDR3 is 14 residues long. In DNA form, the CDR3 reads TGTGCCAGCAGCTTAGCGGGCGCTATAGAGACCCAGTACTTC. It codes for CASSLAGAIETQYF.

A single count supports this clonotype. One end of the junction fails to match germline, which may point to a read error. The chain's CDR3 is CAGSFLSANEQFF. The CDR3 DNA sequence: TGTGCCGGCAGCTTCCTTAGCGCGAATGAGCAGTTCTTC. The rearrangement joins TRBV7-2 to TRBJ2-1; D might be TRBD2 (5 bases). The CDR3 loop spans 13 amino acids. Germline lookup yields CDR1 SGHTA and CDR2 FQGNSA.

The chain recombines TRBV10-3 with TRBJ2-3; D might be TRBD1 (6 bases). Trimming shortened V by 6 bases and J by 0 bases, and 16 bases separated the two germline ends. The CDR3 covers 16 residues. Germline V gene sequence: CDR1 ENHRY, CDR2 SYGVKD. CDR3 loop: CAIRTDRTSSTDTQYF. The CDR3 DNA reads TGTGCCATCAGGACTGACAGGACCTCTAGCACAGATACGCAGTATTTT.